A selection of T cell receptor beta chains follows, all from one sample in a study of blood T cell repertoires in COVID-19. Assay used: immunoSEQ multiplex PCR; TCRdb lists only in-frame clones, some missing. Of over 150,000 clones in the sample, about 86% were seen once. Sequenced input: peripheral blood. The receptors originated from a man aged 50 to 60 with active or convalescent COVID-19. Each CDR3 is given with its conserved first and last residue.

V: TRBV5-1; length: 15; CDR3: CASSLGQSSNSPLHF
V: TRBV6-1; length: 15; CDR3: CASSEARHSVYEQYF
V: TRBV6-5; length: 15; CDR3: CASSYSSGTPYGYTF
V: TRBV7-3; length: 15; CDR3: CASSLRGAGANVLTF
V: TRBV5-1; length: 12; CDR3: CASSLGGSHPYF
V: TRBV2; length: 15; CDR3: CASRLAGIGADTQYF
V: TRBV5-4; length: 15; CDR3: CASSPGGGGGNTIYF
V: TRBV19; length: 13; CDR3: CASKLYRFGEAFF
V: TRBV30; length: 15; CDR3: CAWSVEGGYNSPLHF
V: TRBV5-1; length: 13; CDR3: CASSSLTGTEAFF
V: TRBV9; length: 14; CDR3: CASSVESTTYEQYF
V: TRBV24-1; length: 14; CDR3: CATSEEASTDTQYF
V: TRBV5-1; length: 15; CDR3: CASSPSGIPSGEQYF
V: TRBV3-1/TRBV3-2; length: 14; CDR3: CASSRRGAYNEQFF
V: TRBV11-2; length: 13; CDR3: CASSFTGSTEAFF
V: TRBV2; length: 15; CDR3: CASSDQSGSNQPQHF
V: TRBV4-2; length: 16; CDR3: CASSQVGLAGVGEQYF
V: TRBV19; length: 14; CDR3: CASSPDITVQPQHF
V: TRBV5-4; length: 14; CDR3: CASSLDRGHQPQHF
V: TRBV6-5; length: 14; CDR3: CASSYSLAASPLHF
V: TRBV3-1/TRBV3-2; length: 15; CDR3: CASSHTGSPGYEQYF